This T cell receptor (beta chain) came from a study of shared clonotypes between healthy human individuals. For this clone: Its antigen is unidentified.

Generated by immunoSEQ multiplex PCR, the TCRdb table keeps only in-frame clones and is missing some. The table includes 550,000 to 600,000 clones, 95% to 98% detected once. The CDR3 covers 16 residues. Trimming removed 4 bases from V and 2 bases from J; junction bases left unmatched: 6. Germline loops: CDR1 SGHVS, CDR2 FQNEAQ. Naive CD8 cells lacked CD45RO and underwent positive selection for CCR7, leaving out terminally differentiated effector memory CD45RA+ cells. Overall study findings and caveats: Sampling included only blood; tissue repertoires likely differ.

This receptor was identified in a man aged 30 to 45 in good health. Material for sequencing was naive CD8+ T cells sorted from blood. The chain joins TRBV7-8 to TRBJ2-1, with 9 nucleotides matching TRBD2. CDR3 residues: CASSSSGLATYNEQFF. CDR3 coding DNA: TGTGCCAGCAGCTCCTCCGGACTAGCGACCTACAATGAGCAGTTCTTC.